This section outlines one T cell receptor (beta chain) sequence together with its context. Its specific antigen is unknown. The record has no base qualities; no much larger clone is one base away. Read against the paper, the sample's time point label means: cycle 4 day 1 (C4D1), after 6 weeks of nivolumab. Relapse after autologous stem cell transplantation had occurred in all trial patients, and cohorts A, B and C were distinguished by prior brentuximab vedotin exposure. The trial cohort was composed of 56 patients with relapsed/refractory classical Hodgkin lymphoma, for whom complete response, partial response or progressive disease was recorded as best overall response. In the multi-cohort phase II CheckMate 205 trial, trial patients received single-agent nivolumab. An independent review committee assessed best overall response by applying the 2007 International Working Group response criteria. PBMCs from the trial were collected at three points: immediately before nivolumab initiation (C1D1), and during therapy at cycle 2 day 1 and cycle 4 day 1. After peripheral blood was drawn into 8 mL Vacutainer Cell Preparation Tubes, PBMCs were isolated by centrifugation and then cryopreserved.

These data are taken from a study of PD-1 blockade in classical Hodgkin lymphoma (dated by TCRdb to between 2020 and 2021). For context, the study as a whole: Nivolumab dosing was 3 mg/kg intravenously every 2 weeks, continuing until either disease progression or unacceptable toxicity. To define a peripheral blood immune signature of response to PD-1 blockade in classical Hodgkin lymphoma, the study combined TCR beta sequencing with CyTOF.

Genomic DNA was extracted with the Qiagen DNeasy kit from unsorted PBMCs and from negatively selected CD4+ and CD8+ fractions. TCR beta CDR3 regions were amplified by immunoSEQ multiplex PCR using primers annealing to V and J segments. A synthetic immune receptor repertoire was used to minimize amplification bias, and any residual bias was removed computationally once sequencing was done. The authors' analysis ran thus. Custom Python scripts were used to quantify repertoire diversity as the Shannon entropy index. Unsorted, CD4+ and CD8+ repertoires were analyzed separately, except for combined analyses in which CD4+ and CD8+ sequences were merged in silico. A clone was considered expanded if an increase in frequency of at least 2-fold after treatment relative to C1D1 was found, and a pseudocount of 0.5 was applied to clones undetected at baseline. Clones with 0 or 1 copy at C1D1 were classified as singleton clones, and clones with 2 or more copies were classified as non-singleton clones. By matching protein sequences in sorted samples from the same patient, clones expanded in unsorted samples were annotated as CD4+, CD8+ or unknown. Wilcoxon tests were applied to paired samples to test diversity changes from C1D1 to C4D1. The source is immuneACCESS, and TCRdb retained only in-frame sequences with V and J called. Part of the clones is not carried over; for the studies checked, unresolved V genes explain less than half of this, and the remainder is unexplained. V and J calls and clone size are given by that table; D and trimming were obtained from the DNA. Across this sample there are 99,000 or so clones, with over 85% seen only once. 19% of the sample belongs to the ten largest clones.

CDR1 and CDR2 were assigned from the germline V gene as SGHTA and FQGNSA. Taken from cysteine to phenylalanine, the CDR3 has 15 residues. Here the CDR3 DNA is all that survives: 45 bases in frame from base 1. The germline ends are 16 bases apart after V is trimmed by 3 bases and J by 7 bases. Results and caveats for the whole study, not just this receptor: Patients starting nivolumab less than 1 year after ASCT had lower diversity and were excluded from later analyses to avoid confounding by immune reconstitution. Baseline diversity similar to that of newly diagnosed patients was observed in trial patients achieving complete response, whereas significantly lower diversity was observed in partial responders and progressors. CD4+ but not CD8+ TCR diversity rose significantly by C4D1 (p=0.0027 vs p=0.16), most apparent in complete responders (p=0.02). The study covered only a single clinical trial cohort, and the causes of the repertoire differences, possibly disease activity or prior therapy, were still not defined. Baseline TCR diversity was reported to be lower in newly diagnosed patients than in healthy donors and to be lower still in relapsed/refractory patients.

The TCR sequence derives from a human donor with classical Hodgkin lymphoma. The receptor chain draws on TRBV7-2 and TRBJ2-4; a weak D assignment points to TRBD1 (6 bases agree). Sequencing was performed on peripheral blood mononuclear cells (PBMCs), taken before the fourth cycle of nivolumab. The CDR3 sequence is CASSLGQGRGNIQYF. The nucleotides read TGTGCCAGCAGCTTGGGGCAGGGAAGGGGGAACATTCAGTACTTC.